This TCR beta chain was observed in a study of OX40 agonist ivuxolimab in advanced cancers. Study information: As their treatment, patients were administered ivuxolimab, an agonistic anti-OX40 (CD134) antibody. Patients with hepatocellular carcinoma, melanoma, renal cell or head and neck cancer made up the dose-escalation patients.

The assay was immunoSEQ multiplex PCR, and TCRdb's table has in-frame clones only and misses some. The profile shows 60,000 to 65,000 clones, around 84% of them singletons. The CDR3 has 15 residues. V and J are TRBV21-1 and TRBJ1-5. TRBV21-1 has pseudogene status. This TCR was sampled from an adult with an advanced solid tumor such as melanoma, head and neck, liver or kidney cancer. This sample comprised CD4+ or CD8+ T cells sorted from blood, obtained in a trial of the OX40 agonist ivuxolimab. Here the CDR3 reads CASSKEEVPPQPQHF. The DNA for the CDR3 is TGTGCCAGCAGCAAAGAGGAGGTTCCGCCTCAGCCCCAGCATTTT.